These T cell receptor beta chains were read from a single sample in a study of blood T cell repertoires in COVID-19. Clones were sequenced by immunoSEQ multiplex PCR, and TCRdb holds only the in-frame ones, with some missing. This table holds 150,000 to 200,000 clones, just under 85% found once. Sequenced material: peripheral blood. The receptors were sampled from an elderly woman with acute or convalescent COVID-19. Both conserved end residues are part of each CDR3. D genes are given only for firm matches. Where a row states a size, it is once, few, many or the class of an expanded clone; other rows omit it.

J gene: TRBJ1-2
D gene: TRBD1
clone size: NA
V gene: TRBV5-1
CDR3 protein: CASSPRDRVGNYGYTF
CDR3 DNA: TGCGCCAGCAGCCCACGCGACAGGGTAGGAAACTATGGCTACACCTTC

J gene: TRBJ2-3
D gene: TRBD2
clone size: NA
V gene: TRBV5-1
CDR3 protein: CASSPGGTSGTITDTQYF
CDR3 DNA: TGCGCCAGCAGCCCGGGGGGGACTAGCGGGACCATCACAGATACGCAGTATTTT

J gene: TRBJ2-5
D gene: TRBD1
clone size: once
V gene: TRBV12-3/TRBV12-4
CDR3 protein: CASRDSIQETQYF
CDR3 DNA: TGTGCCAGCCGGGACAGTATCCAAGAGACCCAGTACTTC

J gene: TRBJ2-2
D gene: TRBD2
clone size: NA
V gene: TRBV5-1
CDR3 protein: CASSGGLANTGELFF
CDR3 DNA: TGCGCCAGCAGCGGCGGACTAGCGAACACCGGGGAGCTGTTTTTT

J gene: TRBJ2-3
D gene: TRBD2
clone size: NA
V gene: TRBV7-9
CDR3 protein: CASSLSGAGGADTQYF
CDR3 DNA: TGTGCCAGCAGCTTATCGGGAGCGGGGGGAGCAGATACGCAGTATTTT

J gene: TRBJ1-2
D gene: TRBD1
clone size: once
V gene: TRBV30
CDR3 protein: CAWSVLGQGSNYGYTF
CDR3 DNA: TGTGCCTGGAGTGTCTTGGGACAGGGAAGCAACTATGGCTACACCTTC

J gene: TRBJ2-2
D gene: NA
clone size: NA
V gene: TRBV6-5
CDR3 protein: CASSPMGAVTGELFF
CDR3 DNA: TGTGCCAGCAGTCCCATGGGGGCAGTAACCGGGGAGCTGTTTTTT

J gene: TRBJ2-1
D gene: NA
clone size: NA
V gene: TRBV12-3/TRBV12-4
CDR3 protein: CASRQGLYNEQFF
CDR3 DNA: TGTGCCAGCAGACAGGGTTTGTACAATGAGCAGTTCTTC

J gene: TRBJ1-6
D gene: NA
clone size: NA
V gene: TRBV5-5
CDR3 protein: CASSLGGWGSPLHF
CDR3 DNA: TGTGCCAGCAGCTTGGGGGGCTGGGGTTCACCCCTCCACTTT

J gene: TRBJ1-1
D gene: TRBD1
clone size: NA
V gene: TRBV6-2/TRBV6-3
CDR3 protein: CASSYDADRVNTEAFF
CDR3 DNA: TGTGCCAGCAGTTACGATGCCGACAGGGTGAACACTGAAGCTTTCTTT

J gene: TRBJ1-5
D gene: NA
clone size: NA
V gene: TRBV7-9
CDR3 protein: CASSHVGLGNQPQHF
CDR3 DNA: TGTGCCAGCAGCCACGTCGGTTTGGGCAATCAGCCCCAGCATTTT

J gene: TRBJ2-1
D gene: TRBD2
clone size: once
V gene: TRBV15
CDR3 protein: CATKGLAGATSYNEQFF
CDR3 DNA: TGTGCCACTAAGGGGCTAGCGGGCGCGACGTCCTACAATGAGCAGTTCTTC

J gene: TRBJ2-7
D gene: NA
clone size: NA
V gene: TRBV6-5
CDR3 protein: CASMRQETYEQYF
CDR3 DNA: TGTGCCAGCATGCGACAGGAGACCTACGAGCAGTACTTC

J gene: TRBJ2-7
D gene: TRBD1
clone size: NA
V gene: TRBV29-1
CDR3 protein: CSVGDSSYEQYF
CDR3 DNA: TGCAGCGTTGGGGACAGCTCCTACGAGCAGTACTTC

J gene: TRBJ1-1
D gene: NA
clone size: once
V gene: TRBV6-5
CDR3 protein: CASSQQGVTEAFF
CDR3 DNA: TGTGCCAGCAGTCAACAGGGAGTGACTGAAGCTTTCTTT

J gene: TRBJ1-5
D gene: NA
clone size: NA
V gene: TRBV6-2/TRBV6-3
CDR3 protein: CASSYTGLGSNQPQHF
CDR3 DNA: TGTGCCAGCAGTTATACAGGGCTTGGGAGCAATCAGCCCCAGCATTTT

J gene: TRBJ1-5
D gene: TRBD1
clone size: NA
V gene: TRBV4-1
CDR3 protein: CASSQDGDSYQPQHF
CDR3 DNA: TGCGCCAGCAGCCAAGATGGGGACAGTTATCAGCCCCAGCATTTT

J gene: TRBJ2-5
D gene: TRBD1
clone size: few
V gene: TRBV27
CDR3 protein: CASSLVNRGETQYF
CDR3 DNA: TGTGCCAGCAGTCTTGTGAACAGGGGAGAGACCCAGTACTTC

J gene: TRBJ1-1
D gene: NA
clone size: once
V gene: TRBV18
CDR3 protein: CASSPPERRNTEAFF
CDR3 DNA: TGTGCCAGCTCACCTCCCGAGCGGAGGAACACTGAAGCTTTCTTT

J gene: TRBJ1-6
D gene: TRBD1
clone size: NA
V gene: TRBV18
CDR3 protein: CASSPPGQGAGNSPLHF
CDR3 DNA: TGTGCCAGCTCACCACCGGGACAGGGGGCTGGTAATTCACCCCTCCACTTT

J gene: TRBJ1-5
D gene: TRBD1
clone size: NA
V gene: TRBV23-1
CDR3 protein: CASSFRDRVGNQPQHF
CDR3 DNA: TGCGCCAGCAGCTTTAGGGACAGGGTTGGCAATCAGCCCCAGCATTTT

J gene: TRBJ2-7
D gene: TRBD1
clone size: once
V gene: TRBV14
CDR3 protein: CASSQDPGRTGRHEQYF
CDR3 DNA: TGTGCCAGCAGCCAAGATCCCGGCCGGACAGGGCGGCACGAGCAGTACTTC

J gene: TRBJ1-2
D gene: NA
clone size: NA
V gene: TRBV6-5
CDR3 protein: CASRRAGSDNYGYTF
CDR3 DNA: TGTGCCAGCAGACGGGCAGGGTCTGACAACTATGGCTACACCTTC

J gene: TRBJ2-1
D gene: TRBD2
clone size: NA
V gene: TRBV18
CDR3 protein: CASSPREGNEQFF
CDR3 DNA: TGTGCCAGCTCACCGCGGGAGGGGAATGAGCAGTTCTTC

J gene: TRBJ2-1
D gene: NA
clone size: NA
V gene: TRBV2
CDR3 protein: CASRPRGSYNEQFF
CDR3 DNA: TGTGCCAGCAGGCCACGGGGCTCCTACAATGAGCAGTTCTTC

J gene: TRBJ2-1
D gene: TRBD2
clone size: NA
V gene: TRBV29-1
CDR3 protein: CSGRLAGEGREQFF
CDR3 DNA: TGCAGCGGAAGATTAGCGGGAGAAGGTCGTGAGCAGTTCTTC

J gene: TRBJ2-1
D gene: NA
clone size: NA
V gene: TRBV10-3
CDR3 protein: CAISLQDSTLNEQFF
CDR3 DNA: TGTGCCATCAGTTTACAAGACTCAACTCTAAATGAGCAGTTCTTC

J gene: TRBJ2-7
D gene: NA
clone size: NA
V gene: TRBV5-1
CDR3 protein: CASSLTGSSYEQYF
CDR3 DNA: TGCGCCAGCAGCTTGACAGGGAGCTCCTACGAGCAGTACTTC

J gene: TRBJ2-3
D gene: NA
clone size: NA
V gene: TRBV14
CDR3 protein: CASSQGWPILTDTQYF
CDR3 DNA: TGTGCCAGCAGCCAAGGTTGGCCGATTCTCACAGATACGCAGTATTTT

J gene: TRBJ2-1
D gene: TRBD2
clone size: NA
V gene: TRBV5-4
CDR3 protein: CASSPGTSSYNEQFF
CDR3 DNA: TGTGCCAGCAGCCCCGGGACTAGCTCCTACAATGAGCAGTTCTTC

J gene: TRBJ2-1
D gene: TRBD2
clone size: NA
V gene: TRBV5-1
CDR3 protein: CASSLVFRPEQRGNNEQFF
CDR3 DNA: TGCGCCAGCAGCTTGGTCTTCCGGCCTGAGCAGCGGGGGAACAATGAGCAGTTCTTC

J gene: TRBJ2-7
D gene: NA
clone size: NA
V gene: TRBV20-1
CDR3 protein: CSASDRPSYEQYF
CDR3 DNA: TGCAGTGCTAGTGACAGGCCCTCCTACGAGCAGTACTTC

J gene: TRBJ2-3
D gene: TRBD1
clone size: NA
V gene: TRBV6-5
CDR3 protein: CASSRDRGSDTQYF
CDR3 DNA: TGTGCCAGCAGTCGGGACAGGGGTTCAGATACGCAGTATTTT

J gene: TRBJ1-2
D gene: NA
clone size: NA
V gene: TRBV5-1
CDR3 protein: CASSPYDDSGYTF
CDR3 DNA: TGCGCCAGCAGCCCGTATGACGATAGCGGCTACACCTTC

J gene: TRBJ2-7
D gene: NA
clone size: once
V gene: TRBV3-1/TRBV3-2
CDR3 protein: CASSPLYPAEQYF
CDR3 DNA: TGTGCCAGCAGCCCCCTGTACCCCGCGGAGCAGTACTTC

J gene: TRBJ2-2
D gene: NA
clone size: NA
V gene: TRBV28
CDR3 protein: CALQGNTGELFF
CDR3 DNA: TGTGCCTTGCAGGGGAACACCGGGGAGCTGTTTTTT

J gene: TRBJ2-1
D gene: NA
clone size: NA
V gene: TRBV10-3
CDR3 protein: CATRDARSSYNEQFF
CDR3 DNA: TGTGCCACGCGGGACGCCAGAAGCTCCTACAATGAGCAGTTCTTC

J gene: TRBJ1-2
D gene: TRBD1
clone size: NA
V gene: TRBV18
CDR3 protein: CASSRSQQGANYGYTF
CDR3 DNA: TGTGCCAGCTCCCGAAGTCAGCAGGGGGCGAACTATGGCTACACCTTC

J gene: TRBJ1-5
D gene: NA
clone size: NA
V gene: TRBV5-3
CDR3 protein: CARSPLGGSDQPQHF
CDR3 DNA: TGTGCCAGAAGCCCCTTGGGGGGATCCGATCAGCCCCAGCATTTT

J gene: TRBJ2-1
D gene: TRBD2
clone size: NA
V gene: TRBV5-1
CDR3 protein: CASSPGTSGTIGEQFF
CDR3 DNA: TGCGCCAGCAGCCCCGGGACTAGCGGGACAATCGGTGAGCAGTTCTTC

J gene: TRBJ2-2
D gene: NA
clone size: NA
V gene: TRBV30
CDR3 protein: CAWRGGTLNTGELFF
CDR3 DNA: TGTGCCTGGAGAGGCGGGACTCTTAACACCGGGGAGCTGTTTTTT

J gene: TRBJ1-2
D gene: TRBD1
clone size: NA
V gene: TRBV7-8
CDR3 protein: CASSLEPGQGSLSDGYTF
CDR3 DNA: TGTGCCAGCAGCTTAGAACCGGGACAGGGATCTCTTTCTGATGGCTACACCTTC

J gene: TRBJ1-4
D gene: NA
clone size: once
V gene: TRBV30
CDR3 protein: CATPRQASATNEKLFF
CDR3 DNA: TGTGCGACTCCCAGACAGGCGTCGGCAACTAATGAAAAACTGTTTTTT

J gene: TRBJ1-2
D gene: NA
clone size: NA
V gene: TRBV6-5
CDR3 protein: CASGGSSYTF
CDR3 DNA: TGTGCCAGCGGCGGGTCGAGCTACACCTTC

J gene: TRBJ1-4
D gene: TRBD1
clone size: NA
V gene: TRBV6-5
CDR3 protein: CASSYAGGSNEKLFF
CDR3 DNA: TGTGCCAGCAGTTACGCAGGGGGCTCTAATGAAAAACTGTTTTTT

J gene: TRBJ2-3
D gene: TRBD1
clone size: NA
V gene: TRBV10-3
CDR3 protein: CAISEIGRQGTDTQYF
CDR3 DNA: TGTGCCATCAGTGAGATAGGGAGACAGGGAACAGATACGCAGTATTTT

J gene: TRBJ2-2
D gene: NA
clone size: NA
V gene: TRBV19
CDR3 protein: CASRGASTNTGELFF
CDR3 DNA: TGTGCCAGTAGGGGCGCTTCAACGAACACCGGGGAGCTGTTTTTT

J gene: TRBJ2-5
D gene: TRBD2
clone size: NA
V gene: TRBV19
CDR3 protein: CASSVSSGSVTQYF
CDR3 DNA: TGTGCCAGTAGTGTGTCTAGCGGGAGCGTGACCCAGTACTTC

J gene: TRBJ2-3
D gene: TRBD2
clone size: NA
V gene: TRBV5-4
CDR3 protein: CASRRTSGGGDTQYF
CDR3 DNA: TGTGCCAGCAGGAGGACTAGCGGAGGGGGAGATACGCAGTATTTT

J gene: TRBJ1-3
D gene: NA
clone size: few
V gene: TRBV28
CDR3 protein: CAVDQAGAAGNTIYF
CDR3 DNA: TGTGCCGTGGACCAAGCGGGGGCAGCTGGAAACACCATATATTTT

J gene: TRBJ2-5
D gene: NA
clone size: NA
V gene: TRBV7-9
CDR3 protein: CASSLPGVANQETQYF
CDR3 DNA: TGTGCCAGCAGCTTACCTGGAGTGGCGAACCAAGAGACCCAGTACTTC

J gene: TRBJ1-3
D gene: NA
clone size: NA
V gene: TRBV5-6
CDR3 protein: CASSLVVGNTIYF
CDR3 DNA: TGTGCCAGCAGCTTGGTCGTTGGAAACACCATATATTTT

J gene: TRBJ2-1
D gene: TRBD2
clone size: NA
V gene: TRBV2
CDR3 protein: CASGGTSGFNEQFF
CDR3 DNA: TGTGCCAGCGGTGGGACTAGCGGGTTCAATGAGCAGTTCTTC

J gene: TRBJ2-5
D gene: TRBD1
clone size: NA
V gene: TRBV7-7
CDR3 protein: CASSLYRGETQYF
CDR3 DNA: TGTGCCAGCAGCTTATACAGGGGGGAGACCCAGTACTTC

J gene: TRBJ1-2
D gene: TRBD1
clone size: NA
V gene: TRBV5-1
CDR3 protein: CASSLGQGTSGYTF
CDR3 DNA: TGCGCCAGCAGCTTGGGACAGGGAACGAGTGGCTACACCTTC

J gene: TRBJ2-1
D gene: NA
clone size: NA
V gene: TRBV10-2
CDR3 protein: CASSETPRKKYNEQFF
CDR3 DNA: TGCGCCAGCAGTGAGACACCTCGCAAAAAGTACAATGAGCAGTTCTTC

J gene: TRBJ1-4
D gene: NA
clone size: NA
V gene: TRBV19
CDR3 protein: CASSPTRVQSEKLFF
CDR3 DNA: TGTGCCAGTAGTCCAACGCGGGTTCAGAGTGAAAAACTGTTTTTT

J gene: TRBJ1-5
D gene: NA
clone size: NA
V gene: TRBV10-1
CDR3 protein: CASSAGSNQPQHF
CDR3 DNA: TGCGCCAGCAGTGCGGGGAGCAATCAGCCCCAGCATTTT

J gene: TRBJ2-1
D gene: TRBD2
clone size: NA
V gene: TRBV2
CDR3 protein: CASSDSGLAEQFF
CDR3 DNA: TGTGCCAGCAGTGACTCAGGACTAGCGGAGCAGTTCTTC